This T cell receptor beta chain was sequenced for a study of T cell clones after liver transplantation. The overall study: Liver transplant recipients had immunosuppression withdrawal attempted within 2 years.

This clone occurred once. Here immunoSEQ multiplex PCR was the method, and the copy in TCRdb shows in-frame clones only, minus some. The sample consists of tens of thousands of clones, less than 85% of them appearing once. The length of the CDR3 is 14 residues. CDR1 LGHNA and CDR2 YSLEER come from the germline V gene. V shed 4 bases and J shed 0 bases, with 9 bases lying between them. The origin of this receptor is a human donor who received a liver transplant. The chain is built from TRBV4-3 and TRBJ1-1; D is uncertain. The sample consisted of CD4+ T cells from blood, taken before liver transplant. CDR3 in DNA: TGCGCCAGCAGCCCAGGAATCATGAACACTGAAGCTTTCTTT. It is translated as CASSPGIMNTEAFF.